This T cell receptor beta chain was obtained from a study of cytomegalovirus exposure and HLA in healthy donors. In the study overall: Earlier work reported 117 million unique TCR beta sequences from about 190 million T cells.

Amplification used 60 Vbeta primers and 13 Jbeta primers. The data were produced by immunoSEQ multiplex PCR, yet TCRdb's version contains in-frame clones alone and is incomplete. The sample lists roughly 200,000 clones; approximately 90% were seen once. Germline loops: CDR1 SNHLY, CDR2 FYNNEI. The CDR3 is 18 amino acids. The V gene end was trimmed by 1 base and the J gene end by 0 bases; junction bases not matched to a gene: 8. Study results and caveats: Some V segments, TRBV6-2 and TRBV6-3 among them, were indistinguishable and were therefore excluded. It was confirmed in vitro that a few of the CMV-associated chains were specific for CMV antigens.

As concerns this clone: Its antigen is currently unknown.

The sequence derives from a boy younger than 10 in good health and CMV-seronegative. The chain is built from TRBV2 and TRBJ1-5; TRBD1 matches at 8 bases. The sample taken for sequencing was PBMCs. For the CDR3, the DNA is TGTGCCAGCAGTGAAGAGGTTACAGGGGGATATAGCAATCAGCCCCAGCATTTT. This codes for CASSEEVTGGYSNQPQHF.